This entry lists 19 T cell receptor beta chains sequenced from one sample in a study of T cell responses to AZD1222 COVID-19 vaccine. Libraries were prepared by immunoSEQ multiplex PCR; TCRdb keeps only in-frame clonotypes and omits some of them. The table records about 82,000 clones, 92% of them present only once. Sequences were derived from peripheral blood, sampled 28 days after the second AZD1222 dose. These receptor sequences come from an adult who received the AZD1222 COVID-19 vaccine.

The chain combines TRBV5-1 with TRBJ2-5; D ambiguous. CDR1 and CDR2 from the germline V gene are SGHRS and YFSETQ. The V end lost 0 bases, the J end lost 1 base, and 7 bases lay between the germline ends. There are 14 residues in the CDR3. CDR3 in amino acids: CASSLGGSQETQYF. The CDR3 coding sequence is TGCGCCAGCAGCTTGGGTGGCTCCCAAGAGACCCAGTACTTC.

The chain joins TRBV5-4 to TRBJ1-1; 7 positions match TRBD1. Trimming at V came to 2 bases and at J to 3 bases, leaving 1 base not matched to a gene. Per germline, CDR1 SGHNT and CDR2 YYREEE (reference sequence). CDR3 length: 13 residues. The CDR3 protein is CASSFDRDTEAFF. DNA of the CDR3: TGTGCCAGCAGCTTTGACAGGGACACTGAAGCTTTCTTT.

J is TRBJ2-2 and V is TRBV5-1; D remains unclear. The V and J ends lost 3 bases and 8 bases respectively, with 8 bases between them. Germline loops: CDR1 SGHRS, CDR2 YFSETQ. The CDR3 covers 12 residues. CDR3 residues: CASSWGTGELFF. In DNA form, the CDR3 reads TGCGCCAGCAGCTGGGGTACGGGGGAGCTGTTTTTT.

This chain links TRBV3-1 (or the pseudogene TRBV3-2) with TRBJ2-2, with 8 bases lining up with TRBD1. The CDR3 runs 17 residues. The ends lost 4 bases at V and 1 base at J; junction bases unmatched: 8. The germline V gene encodes CDR1 LGHDT and CDR2 YNNKEL (reference sequence). The CDR3 region has the DNA TGTGCCAGCAGCCCCCGTGGGGGGACAGGGAACACCGGGGAGCTGTTTTTT. Amino acid sequence: CASSPRGGTGNTGELFF.

The rearrangement joins TRBV13 to TRBJ1-2; D may be TRBD1 (6 bases). V lost 4 bases, J lost 6 bases, and 15 bases lay in between. The germline gives CDR1 PRHDT, CDR2 FYEKMQ (reference sequence). The CDR3 runs 14 residues. CDR3: CASSSTQGLDGYTF. The CDR3, as DNA: TGTGCCAGCAGCTCTACCCAGGGGTTGGATGGCTACACCTTC.

V usage is TRBV29-1 and J usage is TRBJ2-3, with 8 positions matching TRBD2. The CDR3 runs to 14 residues. Trimming cost V 3 bases and J 4 bases; bases outside gene matches: 6. The germline gives CDR1 SQVTM, CDR2 ANQGSEA. CDR3 nucleotide sequence: TGCAGCGTTGATTCCGGGGGGGTGGCAGATACGCAGTATTTT. As protein: CSVDSGGVADTQYF.

J is TRBJ1-1 and V is TRBV29-1; D call uncertain. With 4 bases removed from V and 1 base from J, the gap between germline ends came to 4 bases. Germline CDR1 and CDR2: SQVTM and ANQGSEA. The CDR3 contains 11 residues. The CDR3 loop is CSVVPNTEAFF. DNA for the CDR3: TGCAGCGTTGTCCCGAACACTGAAGCTTTCTTT.

This clone showed up just once. V and J are TRBV19 and TRBJ1-5; TRBD1 aligns across 8 bases. V was pared by 5 bases and J by 1 base, with 19 bases of the junction left unmatched. The CDR3 totals 20 residues. Germline V lookup: CDR1 LNHDA, CDR2 SQIVND (reference sequence). The CDR3 loop is CASSSGPRGRPAMSNQPQHF. CDR3 in DNA: TGTGCCAGTAGTTCCGGACCCAGGGGGCGACCGGCGATGAGCAATCAGCCCCAGCATTTT.

The chain is built from TRBV6-5 and TRBJ1-2; no firm D call. This CDR3 contains 13 residues. Germline lookup yields CDR1 MNHEY and CDR2 SVGAGI. V dropped 3 bases and J dropped 7 bases, with 12 bases sitting between them. The CDR3 here is CASSYEGLSGYTF. CDR3 sequence (DNA): TGTGCCAGCAGTTATGAGGGCCTCTCTGGCTACACCTTC.

This rearrangement joins TRBV30 to TRBJ1-2; the match to TRBD1 covers 10 bases. The germline V gene has CDR1 GTSNPN and CDR2 SVGIG (reference sequence). Unmatched junction bases numbered 5, after V lost 2 bases and J lost 5 bases. This CDR3 has 14 residues. CDR3 residues: CAWSLGQGVYGYTF. The CDR3 nucleotides read TGTGCCTGGAGTTTAGGACAGGGGGTTTATGGCTACACCTTC. Full variable domain (remainder filled in from reference TRBV30 and TRBJ1-2): SQTIHQWPATLVQPVGSPLSLECTVEGTSNPNLYWYRQAAGRGLQLLFYSVGIGQISSEVPQNLSASRPQDRQFILSSKKLLLSDSGFYLCAWSLGQGVYGYTFGSGTRLTVV.

This chain joins TRBV4-2 and TRBJ1-2, with 10 bases aligning to TRBD1. Germline CDR1 and CDR2: LGHNA and YNFKEQ. V gave up 0 bases and J gave up 3 bases; unmatched junction bases: 1. This CDR3 spans 15 amino acids. CDR3 amino acids: CASSQETGGYYGYTF. DNA of the CDR3: TGTGCCAGCAGCCAAGAGACAGGGGGCTACTATGGCTACACCTTC.

This rearrangement joins TRBV6-5 to TRBJ1-2; 9 positions agree with TRBD1. The J segment lost 3 bases and the V segment lost 6 bases, leaving 5 bases of the junction unmatched. Per the germline V gene, CDR1 is MNHEY and CDR2 is SVGAGI. The CDR3 sequence is 14 residues long. The CDR3 spells CASRRTGEDYGYTF. The CDR3 DNA reads TGTGCCAGCAGAAGGACAGGGGAAGACTATGGCTACACCTTC.

The J gene is TRBJ1-2, the V gene TRBV7-2; 8 positions agree with TRBD1. The germline V gene encodes CDR1 SGHTA and CDR2 FQGNSA. Losses at the gene ends were 2 bases for V and 3 bases for J; bases not matched to a gene: 5. CDR3 size: 15 residues. CDR3 sequence reads: CASSLFGQGDYGYTF. Here the CDR3 DNA reads TGTGCCAGCAGCTTATTTGGACAGGGCGACTATGGCTACACCTTC. The full variable domain, its missing parts supplied by reference TRBV7-2 and TRBJ1-2, is GAGVSQSPSNKVTEKGKDVELRCDPISGHTALYWYRQSLGQGLEFLIYFQGNSAPDKSGLPSDRFSAERTGGSVSTLTIQRTQQEDSAVYLCASSLFGQGDYGYTFGSGTRLTVV.

This sequence joins TRBV5-6 and TRBJ2-5; 7 positions match TRBD1. J lost 1 base, V lost 3 bases, and 3 bases had no gene match. This CDR3 contains 14 residues. Germline lookup yields CDR1 SGHDT and CDR2 YYEEEE. CDR3 loop: CASSSQGFQETQYF. As DNA, the CDR3 is TGTGCCAGCAGCTCACAGGGGTTCCAAGAGACCCAGTACTTC.

The rearrangement links TRBV6-4 to TRBJ1-4; a possible D gene is TRBD1 (5 bases). Germline V gene lookup returns CDR1 MRHNA and CDR2 SNTAGT. Trimming stripped 6 bases from V and 0 bases from J, with 17 bases between. The CDR3 contains 17 residues. The CDR3 DNA reads as TGTGCCAGCAGGGGAGGCGGGGGAGCGGCAACTAATGAAAAACTGTTTTTT. This codes for CASRGGGGAATNEKLFF.

The chain uses TRBV5-4 and TRBJ1-4, with D uncertain. V lost 5 bases and J 5 bases, leaving 10 bases between the germline ends. Looked up from germline, CDR1 is SGHNT and CDR2 is YYREEE (reference sequence). The CDR3 has 13 residues. The CDR3: CASSLVGNEKLFF. CDR3 sequence (DNA): TGTGCCAGCAGTTTAGTGGGAAATGAAAAACTGTTTTTT.

The rearrangement joins TRBV29-1 to TRBJ1-4; D is uncertain. Per germline, CDR1 SQVTM and CDR2 ANQGSEA. V was shortened by 4 bases and J by 5 bases, with 5 bases between the two germline ends. The CDR3 has 11 residues. In nucleotides, the CDR3 is TGCAGCGTTGGGCTGAATGAAAAACTGTTTTTT. It specifies CSVGLNEKLFF.

This chain uses TRBV12-3 or TRBV12-4 with TRBJ1-4; 8 bases are shared with TRBD1. The CDR3 contains 13 residues. V shed 5 bases, J shed 8 bases, and the junction held 4 bases outside the gene matches. The CDR3 protein is CASSLRGREKLFF. The DNA for the CDR3 is TGTGCCAGCAGTCTCAGGGGGCGGGAAAAACTGTTTTTT.

This chain uses TRBV7-6 with TRBJ2-3, with 7 bases lining up with TRBD2. Germline V gene sequence: CDR1 SGHVS, CDR2 FNYEAQ. The CDR3 runs to 15 residues. The junction had 2 bases not matched to a gene; V was cut back by 0 bases and J by 2 bases. This CDR3 is CASSLAGGFTDTQYF. The CDR3 bases are TGTGCCAGCAGCTTAGCGGGGGGGTTCACAGATACGCAGTATTTT.